The 11 T cell receptor beta chains given below trace back to one sample, sequenced in a study of T cell repertoires in cytomegalovirus infection. MiXCR was run by TCRdb on the reads, yielding one entry per CDR3 protein. Of 490,000 or so distinct CDR3 sequences in the sample, around 11% were seen once. Sequencing used PBMCs. These receptors originate from a human donor in good health (CMV status not recorded). Some clones in this sample may be carry-over from other donors' samples.

This clonotype was found many times. The rearrangement links TRBV29-1 to TRBJ1-4; 9 bases agree with TRBD1. The CDR3 spans 13 residues. Germline V gene lookup returns CDR1 SQVTM and CDR2 ANQGSEA. J lost 5 bases, V lost 7 bases, and 5 bases had no gene match. The CDR3 loop is CSASGTGNEKLFF. The CDR3 nucleotides are TGCAGCGCCTCCGGGACAGGGAATGAAAAACTGTTTTTT.

The rearrangement links TRBV14 to TRBJ2-2; 9 positions match TRBD1. V lost 8 bases to trimming and J lost 7 bases; unmatched junction nucleotides: 11. This CDR3 is built from 15 residues. Per the germline V gene, CDR1 is SGHDN and CDR2 is FVKESK. The CDR3 reads CASCRDRVGSGELFF. In DNA, the CDR3 is TGTGCCAGCTGCCGGGACAGGGTCGGAAGCGGGGAGCTGTTTTTT. Full variable domain (missing parts from reference TRBV14 and TRBJ2-2): EAGVTQFPSHSVIEKGQTVTLRCDPISGHDNLYWYRRVMGKEIKFLLHFVKESKQDESGMPNNRFLAERTGGTYSTLKVQPAELEDSGVYFCASCRDRVGSGELFFGEGSRLTVL.

This clonotype was picked up a small number of times. The V and J genes are TRBV5-8 and TRBJ1-1, with D possibly being TRBD1 (6 bases). Germline assignment: CDR1 SGHTS and CDR2 YDEGEE. The CDR3 loop spans 15 amino acids. V was cut by 1 base and J by 1 base, with 11 bases left in between. The CDR3 reads CASSLLGHPNTEAFF. For the CDR3, the DNA is TGTGCCAGCAGCTTGCTGGGACATCCGAACACTGAAGCTTTCTTT. Full variable domain (rest looked up from reference TRBV5-8 and TRBJ1-1): EAGVTQSPTHLIKTRGQQATLRCSPISGHTSVYWYQQALGLGLQFLLWYDEGEERNRGNFPPRFSGRQFPNYSSELNVNALELEDSALYLCASSLLGHPNTEAFFGQGTRLTVV.

This clonotype came up many times. This chain connects TRBV6-1 to TRBJ2-1; TRBD2 matches 10 bases. J gave up 8 bases and V 4 bases, and 11 bases lay outside the gene matches. The CDR3 is 16 amino acids. Germline loops: CDR1 MNHNS, CDR2 SASEGT. The CDR3 DNA reads as TGTGCCAGCAGTGGTGGCAGCGGGGGGGCTGGGTATGAGCAGTTCTTC. It encodes CASSGGSGGAGYEQFF.

This clonotype was counted at least ten times. This sequence joins TRBV12-5 and TRBJ1-1, with a possible D match to TRBD1 (6 bases). This CDR3 comprises 13 residues. Germline V lookup: CDR1 LGHNT, CDR2 FRNRAP. V was trimmed by 6 bases and J by 3 bases, leaving 11 bases between them. CDR3 DNA sequence: TGTGCTAGTGGCCTGGACAGTTACACTGAAGCTTTCTTT. Protein product: CASGLDSYTEAFF.

This clonotype was recorded many times. The chain links TRBV20-1 to TRBJ1-2; perhaps TRBD1 as D (5 bases). Germline CDR1 and CDR2: DFQATT and SNEGSKA (reference sequence). Trimming took 6 bases from V and 2 from J, leaving 10 bases between them. The CDR3 runs to 12 residues. Written as DNA, the CDR3 is TGCAGTGCCACAGGAGGCAACTATGGCTACACCTTC. Translating gives CSATGGNYGYTF.

This clonotype was seen only a few times. CDR3 in DNA: TGTGCCAGCAGCTTGGGAACGGTGGGAGAGACCCAGTACTTC. It encodes CASSLGTVGETQYF. The chain employs TRBV5-7 and TRBJ2-5; D is uncertain. TRBV5-7 is an ORF; its function is uncertain. Trimming took 0 bases from V and 4 from J, leaving 10 bases between them. The CDR3 is made up of 14 amino acids.

There are many counts of this clonotype. The genes are TRBV6-5 and TRBJ1-5; D uncertain. Germline CDR1 reads MNHEY; CDR2 reads SVGAGI. V gave up 6 bases and J gave up 4 bases, with 7 bases separating them. The CDR3 sequence is 12 residues long. The CDR3 region has the DNA TGTGCCAGCAGACGGAAAAATCAGCCCCAGCATTTT. Its translation is CASRRKNQPQHF.

This clonotype came up many times. The chain uses TRBV28 and TRBJ2-1; 9 bases fit TRBD1. CDR1 is MDHEN, CDR2 SYDVKM, per germline. The CDR3 spans 15 residues. V was clipped by 8 bases and J by 7 bases; unmatched bases: 12. This CDR3 reads CASAFRGQGGNEQFF. In DNA form, the CDR3 reads TGTGCCAGCGCTTTTCGGGGACAGGGTGGTAATGAGCAGTTCTTC.

This clonotype was counted many times. The chain has TRBV7-9 and TRBJ1-1; 7 bases match TRBD1. With 1 base clipped from V and 11 bases from J, the junction kept 10 bases outside the gene matches. The CDR3 is made up of 14 amino acids. Germline V gives CDR1 SEHNR, CDR2 FQNEAQ (reference sequence). The CDR3, as DNA: TGTGCCAGCAGCTTAGATGGAAGACCACAGGGGGCTTTCTTT. This sequence encodes CASSLDGRPQGAFF.

The chain is built from TRBV30 and TRBJ1-1; unclear D gene. The CDR3 length is 15 residues. V lost 3 bases and J lost 5, with 19 bases in between. The germline V gene has CDR1 GTSNPN and CDR2 SVGIG (reference sequence). CDR3 in DNA: TGTGCCTGGAGGTGGCTCTCCGCGGTTGGGACTGAAGCTTTCTTT. It translates to CAWRWLSAVGTEAFF.